The 10 T cell receptor beta chains below all came from one sample that was sequenced in a study of cytomegalovirus exposure and HLA in healthy donors (TCRdb year 2017). Preparation of the library involved the immunoSEQ multiplex PCR assay. For the multiplex PCR, a mixture combining 60 forward primers for TCR Vbeta segments and 13 reverse primers for TCR Jbeta segments was used. TCRdb took this table from immuneACCESS and kept in-frame rearrangements with V and J called. Such tables lack part of the clones; where checked against another copy, unresolved V genes explain under half of the gap, and the rest is unexplained. In all, the sample holds roughly 150,000 clones, and approximately 83% of those were seen once. The leading ten clones occupy about 3% of the sample. Sequenced sample: PBMCs. The receptors were gathered from a male donor in good health and CMV-seronegative.

This chain uses TRBV30 with TRBJ2-5, with TRBD1 as a possible D gene (7 bases). CDR3 length equals 14 residues. Trimming stripped 5 bases from V and 3 bases from J, with 16 bases between. Germline V gene sequence: CDR1 GTSNPN, CDR2 SVGIG (reference sequence). CDR3 sequence (DNA): TGTGCCTGGGCTAGACAGGGCGGGAAAGAGACCCAGTACTTC. Residues: CAWARQGGKETQYF.

The V gene is TRBV19, the J gene TRBJ2-3, with D possibly being TRBD2 (5 bases). CDR3 size: 14 residues. Germline CDR1 LNHDA, CDR2 SQIVND (reference sequence). Trimming cost V 3 bases and J 3 bases, with 10 bases left between them. The CDR3 nucleotides read TGTGCCAGTAGTATGGGTAGGGAGACAGATACGCAGTATTTT. Encoded protein: CASSMGRETDTQYF.

This clone was detected only a few times. Other nucleotide sequences in the sample specify the same CDR3. The rearrangement links TRBV7-2 to TRBJ1-2; D unresolved. The length of the CDR3 is 14 residues. Germline assignment: CDR1 SGHTA and CDR2 FQGNSA. Trimming cost V 1 base and J 5 bases, with 11 bases left between them. The CDR3 region has the DNA TGTGCCAGCAGCTTAGAAGCGGGAGGTTATGGCTACACCTTC. Protein product: CASSLEAGGYGYTF.

The DNA of the CDR3 is TGTGCCAGCAGCTTAGGCGGGACTAGCCTCTACGAGCAGTACTTC. It translates to CASSLGGTSLYEQYF. The chain employs TRBV7-2 and TRBJ2-7, with 9 bases identical to TRBD2. V gave up 1 base and J gave up 3 bases; unmatched junction bases: 4. This CDR3 contains 15 residues. Germline lookup yields CDR1 SGHTA and CDR2 FQGNSA.

The V gene is TRBV19, the J gene TRBJ2-1, with 14 bases matching TRBD2. The CDR3 has 16 residues. Per germline, CDR1 LNHDA and CDR2 SQIVND (reference sequence). The junction had 10 bases not matched to a gene; V was cut back by 5 bases and J by 10 bases. The CDR3 loop reads CASSLGGLAGVQEQFF. CDR3 coding DNA: TGTGCCAGTAGTCTAGGGGGACTAGCGGGAGTACAGGAGCAGTTCTTC. The full variable domain, rest sourced from reference TRBV19 and TRBJ2-1, is DGGITQSPKYLFRKEGQNVTLSCEQNLNHDAMYWYRQDPGQGLRLIYYSQIVNDFQKGDIAEGYSVSREKKESFPLTVTSAQKNPTAFYLCASSLGGLAGVQEQFFGPGTRLTVL.

The chain combines TRBV13 with TRBJ2-1, with D perhaps TRBD1 (5 bases). The germline V gene encodes CDR1 PRHDT and CDR2 FYEKMQ (reference sequence). The CDR3 loop spans 15 amino acids. The V end lost 5 bases, the J end lost 4 bases, and 15 bases lay between the germline ends. The CDR3 DNA follows: TGTGCCAGCAGCCGACCCCTGACAGAGTACAATGAGCAGTTCTTC. It codes for CASSRPLTEYNEQFF.

This clone showed up just a few times. The chain has TRBV21-1 and TRBJ2-7; the tabulated D call, TRBD1, remains unverified against the DNA. TRBV21-1 represents a pseudogene. There are 15 residues in the CDR3. Written as DNA, the CDR3 is TGTGCCAGCAGCAAAAAAAGGACAGGGGGCGACGAGCAGTACTTC. This codes for CASSKKRTGGDEQYF.

This rearrangement joins TRBV6-5 to TRBJ1-6, with 9 bases that match TRBD1. V trimming: 5 bases; J trimming: 7 bases; junction bases outside the gene matches: 6. This CDR3 has 15 amino acids. The V gene's germline CDR1 is MNHEY and CDR2 SVGAGI. CDR3 in amino acids: CASSTGDRDNSPLHF. Written as DNA, the CDR3 is TGTGCCAGCAGTACCGGGGACAGGGACAATTCACCCCTCCACTTT.

The chain is built from TRBV30 and TRBJ2-3; 7 nucleotides match TRBD1. This CDR3 contains 13 residues. The J segment lost 2 bases and the V segment lost 5 bases, leaving 4 bases of the junction unmatched. The germline CDR1 and CDR2 sequences are GTSNPN and SVGIG (reference sequence). For the CDR3, the DNA is TGTGCCTGGGGGGGACAGTACACAGATACGCAGTATTTT. Translation gives CAWGGQYTDTQYF.

The CDR3 DNA is TGTGCCAGCAGTGAACCCACCTCCCTCAGGGCAGATACGCAGTATTTT. Encoded protein: CASSEPTSLRADTQYF. The gene calls are TRBV25-1 and TRBJ2-3, with D possibly TRBD1 on 5 matching bases. Trimming pared 2 bases from V and 4 bases from J, leaving 16 bases between. The CDR3 extends over 16 amino acids. Germline-derived CDR1 and CDR2 are MGHDK and SYGVNS. The full variable domain, completed using reference TRBV25-1 and TRBJ2-3, is EADIYQTPRYLVIGTGKKITLECSQTMGHDKMYWYQQDPGMELHLIHYSYGVNSTEKGDLSSESTVSRIRTEHFPLTLESARPSHTSQYLCASSEPTSLRADTQYFGPGTRLTVL.